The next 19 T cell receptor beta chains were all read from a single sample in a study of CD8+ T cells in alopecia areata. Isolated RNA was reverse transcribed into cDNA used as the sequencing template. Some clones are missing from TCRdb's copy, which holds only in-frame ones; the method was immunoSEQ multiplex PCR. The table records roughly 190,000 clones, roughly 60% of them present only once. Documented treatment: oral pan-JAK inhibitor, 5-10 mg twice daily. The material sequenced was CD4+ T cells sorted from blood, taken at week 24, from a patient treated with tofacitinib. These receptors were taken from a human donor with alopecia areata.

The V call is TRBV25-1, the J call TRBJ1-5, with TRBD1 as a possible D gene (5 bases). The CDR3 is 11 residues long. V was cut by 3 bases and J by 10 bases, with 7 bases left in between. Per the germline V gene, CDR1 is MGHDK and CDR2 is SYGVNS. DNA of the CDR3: TGTGCCAGCAGTGATGGGGGACCCCAGCATTTT. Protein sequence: CASSDGGPQHF.

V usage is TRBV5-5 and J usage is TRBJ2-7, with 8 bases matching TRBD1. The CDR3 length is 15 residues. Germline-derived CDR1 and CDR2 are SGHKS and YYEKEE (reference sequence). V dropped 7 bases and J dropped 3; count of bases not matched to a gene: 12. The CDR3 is CASLPDRGYSYEQYF. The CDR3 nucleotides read TGTGCCAGCCTCCCTGACAGGGGCTATAGCTACGAGCAGTACTTC.

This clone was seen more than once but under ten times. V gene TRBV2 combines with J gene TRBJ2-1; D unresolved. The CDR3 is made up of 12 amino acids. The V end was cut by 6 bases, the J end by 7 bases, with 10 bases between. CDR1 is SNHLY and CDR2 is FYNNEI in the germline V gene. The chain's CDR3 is CASSPRVNEQFF. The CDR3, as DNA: TGTGCCAGCAGCCCCCGGGTTAATGAGCAGTTCTTC.

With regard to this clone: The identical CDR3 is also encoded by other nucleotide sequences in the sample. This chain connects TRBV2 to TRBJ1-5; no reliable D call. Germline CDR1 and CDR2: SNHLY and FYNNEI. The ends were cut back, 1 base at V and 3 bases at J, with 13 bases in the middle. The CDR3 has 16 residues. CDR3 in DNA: TGTGCCAGCAGTGAAGGCGGCAGGAGGGACAATCAGCCCCAGCATTTT. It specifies CASSEGGRRDNQPQHF.

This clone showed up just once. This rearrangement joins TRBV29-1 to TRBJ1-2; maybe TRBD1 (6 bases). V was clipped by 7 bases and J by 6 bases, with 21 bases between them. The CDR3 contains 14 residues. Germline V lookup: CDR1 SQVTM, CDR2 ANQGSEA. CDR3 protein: CSAAPRGQWDGYTF. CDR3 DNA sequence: TGCAGCGCCGCGCCCCGGGGGCAGTGGGATGGCTACACCTTC.

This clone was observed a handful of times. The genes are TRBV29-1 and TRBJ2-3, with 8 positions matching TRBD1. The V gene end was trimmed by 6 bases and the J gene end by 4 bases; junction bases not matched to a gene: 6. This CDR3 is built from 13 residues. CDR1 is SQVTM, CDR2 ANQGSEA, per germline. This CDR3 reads CSVYRGFADTQYF. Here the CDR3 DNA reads TGCAGCGTCTACAGGGGGTTCGCAGATACGCAGTATTTT.

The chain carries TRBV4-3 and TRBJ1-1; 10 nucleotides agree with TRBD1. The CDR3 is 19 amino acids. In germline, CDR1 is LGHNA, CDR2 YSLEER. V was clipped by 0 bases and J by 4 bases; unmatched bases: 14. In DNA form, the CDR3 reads TGCGCCAGCAGCCAAGATCCTCCTGGACAGGGGGATTGGAGCACTGAAGCTTTCTTT. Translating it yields CASSQDPPGQGDWSTEAFF.

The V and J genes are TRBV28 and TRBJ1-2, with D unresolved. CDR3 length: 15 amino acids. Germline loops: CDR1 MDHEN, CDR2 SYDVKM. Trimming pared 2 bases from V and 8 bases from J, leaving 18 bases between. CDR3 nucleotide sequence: TGTGCCAGCAGTTTAACGCCGGGTCCCAGAGACGGCTACACCTTC. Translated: CASSLTPGPRDGYTF.

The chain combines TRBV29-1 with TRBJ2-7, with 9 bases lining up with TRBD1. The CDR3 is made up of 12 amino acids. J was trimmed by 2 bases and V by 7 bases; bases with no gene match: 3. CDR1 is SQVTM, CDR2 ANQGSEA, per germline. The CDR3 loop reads CSGTGDAYEQYF. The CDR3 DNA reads TGCAGCGGGACAGGGGATGCCTACGAGCAGTACTTC.

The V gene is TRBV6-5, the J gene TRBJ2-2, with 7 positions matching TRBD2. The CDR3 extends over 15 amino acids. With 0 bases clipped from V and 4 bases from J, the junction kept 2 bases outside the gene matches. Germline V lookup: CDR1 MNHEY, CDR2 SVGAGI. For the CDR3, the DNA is TGTGCCAGCAGTTACTCGGGCGGGGGCACCGGGGAGCTGTTTTTT. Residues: CASSYSGGGTGELFF.

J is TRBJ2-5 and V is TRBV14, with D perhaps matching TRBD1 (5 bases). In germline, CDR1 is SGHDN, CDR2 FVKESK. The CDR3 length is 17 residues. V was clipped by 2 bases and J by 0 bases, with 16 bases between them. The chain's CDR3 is CASSQRGAAVYQETQYF. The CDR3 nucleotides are TGTGCCAGCAGCCAACGTGGGGCCGCCGTTTACCAAGAGACCCAGTACTTC.

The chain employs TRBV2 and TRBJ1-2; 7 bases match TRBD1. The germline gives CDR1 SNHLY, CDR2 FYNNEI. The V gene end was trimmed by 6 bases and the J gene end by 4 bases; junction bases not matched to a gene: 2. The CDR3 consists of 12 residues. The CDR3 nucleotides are TGTGCCAGCAGGGGGGACAGCTATGGCTACACCTTC. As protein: CASRGDSYGYTF.

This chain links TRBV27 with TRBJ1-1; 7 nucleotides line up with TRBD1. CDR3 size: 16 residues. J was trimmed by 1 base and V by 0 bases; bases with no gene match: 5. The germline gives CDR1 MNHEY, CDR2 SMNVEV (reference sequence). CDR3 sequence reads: CASSLSHRGSNTEAFF. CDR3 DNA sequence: TGTGCCAGCAGTTTATCTCACAGGGGCTCGAACACTGAAGCTTTCTTT.

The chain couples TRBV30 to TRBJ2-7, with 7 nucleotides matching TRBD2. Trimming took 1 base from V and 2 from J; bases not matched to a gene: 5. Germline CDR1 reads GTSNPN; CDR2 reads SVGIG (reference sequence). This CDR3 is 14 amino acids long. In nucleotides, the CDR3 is TGTGCCTGGAGTGCCCTAGCGGCTACCTACGAGCAGTACTTC. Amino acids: CAWSALAATYEQYF.

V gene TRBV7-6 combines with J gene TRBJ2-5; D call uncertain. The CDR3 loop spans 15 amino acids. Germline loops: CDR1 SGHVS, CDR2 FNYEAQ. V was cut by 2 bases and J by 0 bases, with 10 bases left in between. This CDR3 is CASSLRSPDQETQYF. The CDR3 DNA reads TGTGCCAGCAGCTTAAGGTCTCCGGACCAAGAGACCCAGTACTTC.

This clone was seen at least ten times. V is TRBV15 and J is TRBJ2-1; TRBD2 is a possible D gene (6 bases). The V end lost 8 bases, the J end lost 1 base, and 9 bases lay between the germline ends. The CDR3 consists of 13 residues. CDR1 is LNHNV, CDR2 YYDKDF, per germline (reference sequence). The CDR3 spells CATRGGSYNEQFF. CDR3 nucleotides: TGTGCCACCCGGGGAGGTTCCTACAATGAGCAGTTCTTC.

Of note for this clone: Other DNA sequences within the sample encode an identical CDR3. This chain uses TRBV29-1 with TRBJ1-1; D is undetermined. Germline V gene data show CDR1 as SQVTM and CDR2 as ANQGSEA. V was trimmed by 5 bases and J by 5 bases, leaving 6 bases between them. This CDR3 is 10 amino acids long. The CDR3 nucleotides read TGCAGCGTTACGAGTACTGAAGCTTTCTTT. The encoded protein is CSVTSTEAFF.

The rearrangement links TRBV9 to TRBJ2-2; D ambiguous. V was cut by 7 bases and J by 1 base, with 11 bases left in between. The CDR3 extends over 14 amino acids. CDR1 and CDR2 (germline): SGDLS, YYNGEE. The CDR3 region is CASESWKNTGELFF. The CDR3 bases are TGTGCCAGCGAGAGCTGGAAGAACACCGGGGAGCTGTTTTTT.

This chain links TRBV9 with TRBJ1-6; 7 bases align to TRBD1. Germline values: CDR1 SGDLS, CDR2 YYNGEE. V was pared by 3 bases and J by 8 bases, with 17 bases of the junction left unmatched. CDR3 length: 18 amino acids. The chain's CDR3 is CASSDSLERGRRDSPLHF. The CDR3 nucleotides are TGTGCCAGCAGCGACTCTTTAGAGAGGGGGCGCCGGGATTCACCCCTCCACTTT.